A single sample gave rise to the 12 T cell receptor beta chains below, sequenced in a study of shared clonotypes between healthy human individuals. The method was immunoSEQ multiplex PCR; TCRdb's version includes in-frame clones alone and lacks a portion of them. The sample has 90,000 to 130,000 clones, 68% seen once; the top ten hold approximately 23%. Specimen: memory CD8+ T cells sorted from blood. Subset reported: CD45RO+ cells pooled with CCR7-negative TemRA cells. These receptors all come from a woman in her 30s in good health.

This sequence joins TRBV29-1 and TRBJ2-1, with D uncertain. Between the trimmed V and J ends, which lost 7 bases and 9 bases, there was a span of 16 bases. CDR3 size: 12 residues. CDR1 is SQVTM and CDR2 is ANQGSEA in the germline V gene. The CDR3 region is CSGTLVRSEQFF. CDR3 nucleotide sequence: TGCAGCGGGACCCTAGTGAGAAGTGAGCAGTTCTTC.

This clone was seen once. The chain combines TRBV27 with TRBJ2-1; 10 bases map to TRBD2. Trimming removed 5 bases from V and 3 bases from J; junction bases left unmatched: 4. Germline CDR1 and CDR2: MNHEY and SMNVEV (reference sequence). The CDR3 consists of 15 residues. This CDR3 reads CASSPLAGDYNEQFF. DNA of the CDR3: TGTGCCAGCAGTCCCCTAGCGGGAGACTACAATGAGCAGTTCTTC.

The V call is TRBV19, the J call TRBJ1-2; D uncertain. The V and J ends lost 3 bases and 3 bases respectively, with 8 bases between them. CDR3 length: 13 residues. CDR1 is LNHDA, CDR2 SQIVND, per germline (reference sequence). The DNA of the CDR3 is TGTGCCAGTAGTATTTTGAGCTACTATGGCTACACCTTC. Amino acids: CASSILSYYGYTF.

The genes are TRBV7-2 and TRBJ2-7; a possible D gene is TRBD2 (5 bases). Trimming left V 5 bases short and J 3 bases short, with 11 bases between. Germline V gene data show CDR1 as SGHTA and CDR2 as FQGNSA. The CDR3 has 13 residues. The CDR3 nucleotides are TGTGCCAGCAGCCCGAGGACTGGCTACGAGCAGTACTTC. It specifies CASSPRTGYEQYF.

The chain couples TRBV7-6 to TRBJ2-2; TRBD1 agrees at 7 bases. The CDR3 runs to 15 residues. Germline V lookup: CDR1 SGHVS, CDR2 FNYEAQ. Losses at the gene ends were 1 base for V and 5 bases for J; bases not matched to a gene: 4. The CDR3 spells CASSLGQGGTGELFF. The CDR3, as DNA: TGTGCCAGCAGCTTAGGACAGGGTGGAACCGGGGAGCTGTTTTTT.

This chain joins TRBV11-3 and TRBJ1-5; D might be TRBD1 (6 bases). The CDR3 covers 19 residues. V shed 3 bases and J shed 1 base, with 22 bases lying between them. The germline V gene encodes CDR1 SGHNT and CDR2 YENEEA. CDR3 bases: TGTGCCAGCAGCTTGGGGCCAGGGGATCCGAATCGGAGCAATCAGCCCCAGCATTTT. It encodes CASSLGPGDPNRSNQPQHF.

A few counts support this clone. The rearrangement links TRBV5-6 to TRBJ1-4; TRBD1 matches at 8 bases. The CDR3 is 14 residues long. CDR1 and CDR2 from the germline V gene are SGHDT and YYEEEE. Unmatched junction bases numbered 6, after V lost 5 bases and J lost 6 bases. CDR3 sequence reads: CASRETGVDEKLFF. CDR3 DNA sequence: TGTGCCAGCAGAGAGACAGGGGTTGATGAAAAACTGTTTTTT.

This chain joins TRBV6-1 and TRBJ1-6; 8 positions match TRBD1. Germline CDR1 MNHNS, CDR2 SASEGT. The V and J ends lost 4 bases and 10 bases, in that order; junction bases with no gene match: 12. The CDR3 loop spans 16 amino acids. Here the CDR3 DNA reads TGTGCCAGCAGTGCCGAATCAGGGGGCGCAGGATCACCCCTCCACTTT. Its protein product is CASSAESGGAGSPLHF.

The chain combines TRBV5-1 with TRBJ2-7; D is possibly TRBD2 (7 bases). Germline CDR1 is SGHRS and CDR2 is YFSETQ. CDR3 length: 17 residues. The germline V and J ends were trimmed by 4 bases and 2 bases, with 22 bases remaining between them. CDR3 amino acids: CASSKGVTSAIAYEQYF. DNA of the CDR3: TGCGCCAGCAGCAAGGGGGTCACTAGCGCTATCGCCTACGAGCAGTACTTC. The entire variable domain, with the rest obtained from reference TRBV5-1 and TRBJ2-7, is as follows: KAGVTQTPRYLIKTRGQQVTLSCSPISGHRSVSWYQQTPGQGLQFLFEYFSETQRNKGNFPGRFSGRQFSNSRSEMNVSTLELGDSALYLCASSKGVTSAIAYEQYFGPGTRLTVT.

V and J are TRBV6-6 and TRBJ1-5; TRBD1 aligns across 8 bases. The CDR3 loop spans 15 amino acids. The germline V gene has CDR1 MNHNY and CDR2 SVGAGI (reference sequence). V shed 4 bases, J shed 4 bases, and the junction held 6 bases outside the gene matches. The DNA of the CDR3 is TGTGCCAGCAGTTCTCAGGGGGCCCTGAATCAGCCCCAGCATTTT. This translates into CASSSQGALNQPQHF.

The chain uses TRBV29-1 and TRBJ1-1; D gene ambiguous. Germline V CDR1 and CDR2: SQVTM, ANQGSEA. The CDR3 loop spans 14 amino acids. Trimming took off 7 bases at V and 3 bases at J, with 18 bases between the two ends. CDR3 nucleotides: TGCAGCGCACTACACCCCGTCGGGGACACTGAAGCTTTCTTT. This encodes CSALHPVGDTEAFF. Filled out from reference TRBV29-1 and TRBJ1-1, the complete variable domain reads SAVISQKPSRDICQRGTSLTIQCQVDSQVTMMFWYRQQPGQSLTLIATANQGSEATYESGFVIDKFPISRPNLTFSTLTVSNMSPEDSSIYLCSALHPVGDTEAFFGQGTRLTVV.

The chain joins TRBV27 to TRBJ2-1; 13 nucleotides line up with TRBD2. Unmatched junction bases numbered 7, after V lost 4 bases and J lost 10 bases. The CDR3 runs to 15 residues. CDR1 MNHEY and CDR2 SMNVEV come from the germline V gene (reference sequence). The CDR3 loop is CASSSGLAGVEEQFF. The CDR3, as DNA: TGTGCCAGCAGTTCCGGACTAGCGGGAGTAGAGGAGCAGTTCTTC.